One and the same sample provided the 19 T cell receptor beta chains below, sequenced in a study of CD8 T cells in Susac syndrome. Random hexamers were used to reverse transcribe the RNA input (about 0.45 to 1 ug). TCRdb reanalysed the immunoSEQ multiplex PCR reads using MiXCR and keeps one entry per CDR3 protein. This table has around 300,000 distinct CDR3 sequences, about 91% appearing once. Sequencing was done on a sample of CD8+ T cells from PBMCs. These receptor sequences come from a human donor with multiple sclerosis.

The rearrangement uses TRBV9 and TRBJ2-5, with TRBD1 identical over 9 bases. This CDR3 is 15 amino acids long. V lost 2 bases to trimming and J lost 4 bases; unmatched junction nucleotides: 6. Germline V lookup: CDR1 SGDLS, CDR2 YYNGEE. CDR3 residues: CASSVGQGIRETQYF. CDR3 DNA sequence: TGTGCCAGCAGCGTGGGACAGGGAATCCGAGAGACCCAGTACTTC. The full variable domain, with the rest looked up from reference TRBV9 and TRBJ2-5, is DSGVTQTPKHLITATGQRVTLRCSPRSGDLSVYWYQQSLDQGLQFLIQYYNGEERAKGNILERFSAQQFPDLHSELNLSSLELGDSALYFCASSVGQGIRETQYFGPGTRLLVL.

The chain combines TRBV15 with TRBJ2-3; D call uncertain. The V end lost 5 bases, the J end lost 0 bases, and 3 bases lay between the germline ends. Germline V gene lookup returns CDR1 LNHNV and CDR2 YYDKDF (reference sequence). CDR3 size: 12 residues. CDR3 protein: CATSESTDTQYF. In DNA form, the CDR3 reads TGTGCCACCAGCGAGAGCACAGATACGCAGTATTTT.

The rearrangement joins TRBV5-4 to TRBJ2-7, with no clear D. The ends were cut back, 1 base at V and 5 bases at J, with 10 bases in the middle. CDR1 and CDR2 (germline): SGHNT, YYREEE (reference sequence). The CDR3 has 13 residues. The CDR3 coding sequence is TGTGCCAGCAGCTTGTCCGGGTTGGACGAGCAGTACTTC. Translated, it gives CASSLSGLDEQYF.

The rearrangement links TRBV7-8 to TRBJ2-3; D unresolved. V dropped 5 bases and J dropped 3 bases, with 6 bases sitting between them. The germline CDR1 and CDR2 sequences are SGHVS and FQNEAQ. CDR3 length: 12 amino acids. The CDR3 region is CASSGETDTQYF. In DNA, the CDR3 is TGTGCCAGCAGCGGCGAAACAGATACGCAGTATTTT.

This sequence joins TRBV20-1 and TRBJ1-3; a weak D match, TRBD1 (5 bases). Germline V gene sequence: CDR1 DFQATT, CDR2 SNEGSKA (reference sequence). The ends were cut back, 5 bases at V and 2 bases at J, with 13 bases in the middle. This CDR3 spans 14 amino acids. CDR3 in DNA: TGCAGTGCTTTAATGAGGGGACCTGGAAACACCATATATTTT. Amino acids: CSALMRGPGNTIYF.

The V and J genes are TRBV6-6 and TRBJ2-7; D is unresolved. The ends were cut back, 1 base at V and 6 bases at J, with 13 bases in the middle. The germline V gene has CDR1 MNHNY and CDR2 SVGAGI (reference sequence). This CDR3 is 14 amino acids long. The CDR3 sequence is CASSYLGPTFEQYF. The CDR3 bases are TGTGCCAGCAGTTACTTAGGGCCAACCTTCGAGCAGTACTTC.

The rearrangement uses TRBV2 and TRBJ2-1; TRBD2 matches 7 bases. The CDR3 runs to 13 residues. Losses at the gene ends were 7 bases for V and 9 bases for J; bases not matched to a gene: 9. Germline V gene lookup returns CDR1 SNHLY and CDR2 FYNNEI. The CDR3 nucleotides read TGTGCCAGCAATAAACCGGGGGAGGGTGAGCAGTTCTTC. Translating gives CASNKPGEGEQFF.

This clonotype was counted only a few times. The chain recombines TRBV7-2 with TRBJ1-1; D gene ambiguous. The V gene lost 5 bases and the J gene lost 4 bases, with 11 bases spanning the gap. Germline V gene sequence: CDR1 SGHTA, CDR2 FQGNSA. The CDR3 extends over 13 amino acids. CDR3 DNA sequence: TGTGCCAGCAGCCCCTGGGTGGGCACTGAAGCTTTCTTT. Amino acid sequence: CASSPWVGTEAFF.

The rearrangement uses TRBV6-4 and TRBJ2-1, with TRBD2 identical over 7 bases. This CDR3 contains 14 residues. The germline CDR1 and CDR2 sequences are MRHNA and SNTAGT. With V trimmed by 3 bases and J by 8 bases, 7 bases remained unmatched. CDR3 in amino acids: CASSEGGEEDEQFF. The CDR3 bases are TGTGCCAGCAGTGAGGGAGGGGAGGAAGATGAGCAGTTCTTC.

This chain uses TRBV20-1 with TRBJ2-7, with 7 bases lining up with TRBD1. The CDR3 is made up of 13 amino acids. V shed 5 bases and J 5 bases; nucleotides not matched to a gene: 9. Germline CDR1 DFQATT, CDR2 SNEGSKA (reference sequence). The CDR3 DNA follows: TGCAGTGCTGACAGGGTAACGCTTAACGAGCAGTACTTC. Amino acid sequence: CSADRVTLNEQYF.

The chain combines TRBV24-1 with TRBJ1-1, with D maybe TRBD1 (5 bases). The V gene lost 3 bases and the J gene lost 4 bases, with 8 bases spanning the gap. The length of the CDR3 is 13 residues. Germline V gene sequence: CDR1 KGHDR, CDR2 SFDVKD. In nucleotides, the CDR3 is TGTGCCACCAGTGATGTCGACAGCACTGAAGCTTTCTTT. This sequence encodes CATSDVDSTEAFF.

The V gene is TRBV19, the J gene TRBJ1-1; possible D gene TRBD1, 5 bases. This CDR3 spans 13 amino acids. Germline CDR1 and CDR2: LNHDA and SQIVND (reference sequence). Between the trimmed V and J ends, which lost 4 bases and 5 bases, there was a span of 11 bases. The DNA for the CDR3 is TGTGCCAGTAGTACCCAGGGTATAACTGAAGCTTTCTTT. This codes for CASSTQGITEAFF.

This chain connects TRBV4-1 to TRBJ1-5, with no clear D. Between the trimmed V and J ends, which lost 0 bases and 0 bases, there was a span of 12 bases. The germline gives CDR1 MGHRA, CDR2 YSYEKL. The CDR3 consists of 17 residues. CDR3 DNA: TGCGCCAGCAGCCAAGATCCGGGCGACGGTAGCAATCAGCCCCAGCATTTT. Its translation is CASSQDPGDGSNQPQHF.

The genes are TRBV6-5 and TRBJ2-7, with D hard to call. The germline gives CDR1 MNHEY, CDR2 SVGAGI. The CDR3 consists of 13 residues. V gave up 1 base and J gave up 0 bases, with 4 bases separating them. The CDR3 nucleotides are TGTGCCAGCAGTTACTTTCGCTCCTACGAGCAGTACTTC. Residues: CASSYFRSYEQYF.

This rearrangement joins TRBV4-3 to TRBJ2-7; D possibly corresponds to TRBD2 (6 bases). Germline V CDR1 and CDR2: LGHNA, YSLEER. With 4 bases removed from V and 3 bases from J, the gap between germline ends came to 16 bases. This CDR3 spans 15 amino acids. The CDR3 loop is CASSPSQGGHYEQYF. The CDR3 DNA is TGCGCCAGCAGCCCTAGTCAGGGAGGCCACTACGAGCAGTACTTC.

J is TRBJ2-2 and V is TRBV7-9; 9 nucleotides match TRBD1. Losses at the gene ends were 4 bases for V and 4 bases for J; bases not matched to a gene: 4. This CDR3 spans 15 amino acids. CDR1 SEHNR and CDR2 FQNEAQ come from the germline V gene (reference sequence). DNA of the CDR3: TGTGCCAGCAGCTCGAACAGGGGGCCCACCGGGGAGCTGTTTTTT. Translating it yields CASSSNRGPTGELFF.

The rearrangement uses TRBV30 and TRBJ2-1; 8 bases agree with TRBD2. The CDR3 runs 14 residues. Germline V lookup: CDR1 GTSNPN, CDR2 SVGIG (reference sequence). With V trimmed by 0 bases and J by 5 bases, 3 bases remained unmatched. CDR3 sequence (DNA): TGTGCCTGGAGTGTTGTAGCGGGGCACAATGAGCAGTTCTTC. Protein sequence: CAWSVVAGHNEQFF.

This clonotype has only one observation. The J gene is TRBJ2-5, the V gene TRBV7-8; the D gene is possibly TRBD2 (6 bases). The CDR3 has 14 amino acids. Trimming left V 5 bases short and J 1 base short, with 11 bases between. The germline V gene encodes CDR1 SGHVS and CDR2 FQNEAQ. The CDR3 reads CASSRIAVQETQYF. CDR3 DNA sequence: TGTGCCAGCAGCCGCATAGCGGTCCAAGAGACCCAGTACTTC.

J is TRBJ2-1 and V is TRBV9, with D perhaps TRBD1 or TRBD2 (5 bases each). CDR1 and CDR2 from the germline V gene are SGDLS and YYNGEE. The CDR3 is 14 amino acids. Trimming pared 0 bases from V and 7 bases from J, leaving 11 bases between. CDR3: CASSVEGWGNEQFF. CDR3 coding DNA: TGTGCCAGCAGCGTAGAGGGATGGGGGAATGAGCAGTTCTTC. Full variable domain (outside the CDR3, taken from reference TRBV9 and TRBJ2-1): DSGVTQTPKHLITATGQRVTLRCSPRSGDLSVYWYQQSLDQGLQFLIQYYNGEERAKGNILERFSAQQFPDLHSELNLSSLELGDSALYFCASSVEGWGNEQFFGPGTRLTVL.